Sequencing of this T cell receptor beta chain was carried out in a study of cytomegalovirus exposure and HLA in healthy donors. General study findings and limits: Investigators reported some 150 TCR beta chains as tied to cytomegalovirus. Researchers reported that a few CMV-associated chains were confirmed in vitro as CMV antigen-specific. Both high specificity and high sensitivity reportedly marked the classifier's diagnosis of cytomegalovirus status.

This clone was counted between two and nine times. Its antigen remains unidentified. The germline V gene encodes CDR1 SQVTM and CDR2 ANQGSEA. The CDR3 extends over 13 amino acids. Germline trimming cut 7 bases from V and 4 bases from J; bases unmatched to any gene: 5. TCRdb's table, derived via immunoSEQ multiplex PCR, lists solely in-frame clones and lacks some. The table has 100,000 or so clones, 85% to 90% seen once. The TCR sequence derives from a woman between 18 and 30 years old in good health and CMV-seropositive. The chain recombines TRBV29-1 with TRBJ2-7; 12 nucleotides agree with TRBD1. Sequencing input: PBMCs. This CDR3 is CSGGTGGDYEQYF. CDR3 nucleotide sequence: TGCAGCGGAGGGACAGGGGGCGATTACGAGCAGTACTTC.